The 6 T cell receptor beta chains below come from one sample, sequenced in a study of T-cell memory formation after mild COVID-19. One entry per CDR3 protein, called by TCRdb with MiXCR from the 5' RACE reads. Of some 200,000 distinct CDR3 sequences listed, about 20% are singletons. Sequences were obtained from PBMCs or a T cell subset sorted from them (not recorded which). Receptor source: an adult woman who had mild COVID-19 (a few samples of this study predate the infection). Cell type and time point are not known.

There are a few counts of this clonotype. The rearrangement uses TRBV5-6 and TRBJ2-1; unclear D gene. The CDR3 consists of 15 residues. V shed 6 bases and J shed 0 bases, with 13 bases lying between them. CDR1 SGHDT and CDR2 YYEEEE come from the germline V gene. This chain's CDR3 is CASNADRSSYNEQFF. The CDR3 region has the DNA TGTGCCAGCAACGCAGACCGGAGCTCCTACAATGAGCAGTTCTTC.

This chain connects TRBV7-9 to TRBJ2-1; 11 bases fit TRBD2. Germline loops: CDR1 SEHNR, CDR2 FQNEAQ (reference sequence). Trimming removed 5 bases from V and 3 bases from J; junction bases left unmatched: 6. This CDR3 comprises 16 residues. The CDR3 loop is CASSVRLAGSYNEQFF. The CDR3 nucleotides are TGTGCCAGCAGCGTTAGACTAGCGGGAAGCTACAATGAGCAGTTCTTC.

This CDR3 is CASSLTRGFSTDTQYF. DNA of the CDR3: TGTGCCAGCAGTTTAACCAGGGGGTTCAGCACAGATACGCAGTATTTT. The chain links TRBV6-5 to TRBJ2-3, with 7 bases aligning to TRBD1. V lost 4 bases and J lost 0; bases outside the gene matches: 7. The CDR3 sequence is 16 residues long. Germline lookup yields CDR1 MNHEY and CDR2 SVGAGI.

The chain joins TRBV12-3 or TRBV12-4 to TRBJ1-1; 9 bases match TRBD1. The junction had 8 bases not matched to a gene; V was cut back by 4 bases and J by 11 bases. The length of the CDR3 is 13 residues. Here the CDR3 reads CASSWGDRVEAFF. CDR3 nucleotides: TGTGCCAGCAGTTGGGGGGACAGGGTGGAGGCTTTCTTT.

V is TRBV29-1 and J is TRBJ2-7; 11 nucleotides agree with TRBD2. Per the germline V gene, CDR1 is SQVTM and CDR2 is ANQGSEA. This CDR3 is 14 amino acids long. Trimming took 6 bases from V and 1 from J; bases not matched to a gene: 5. DNA of the CDR3: TGCAGCGTGGCGGGACTAGCGGATTCCTACGAGCAGTACTTC. Translated: CSVAGLADSYEQYF.

The chain recombines TRBV11-3 with TRBJ2-1; D uncertain. The germline V gene encodes CDR1 SGHNT and CDR2 YENEEA. The CDR3 runs 15 residues. The V gene lost 1 base and the J gene lost 2 bases, with 9 bases spanning the gap. The CDR3 spells CASSLGYNAYNEQFF. The CDR3 nucleotides read TGTGCCAGCAGCTTAGGTTATAACGCCTACAATGAGCAGTTCTTC.